The rows below give T cell receptor beta chains drawn from one sample of a study of long-term antiretroviral therapy in people with HIV. Assay: immunoSEQ multiplex PCR; the TCRdb copy retains only in-frame clones and omits some. The sample holds under 20,000 clones, approximately 81% seen once. Sequencing was performed on unsorted PBMCs, taken more than 3.1 years after starting antiretroviral therapy. The source is a woman in her thirties or forties with HIV. Both conserved end residues are part of each CDR3. D genes are given only for firm matches. Clone size is given for some rows only: seen once, a few or many times, or a class if the clone is expanded.

v_call	d_call	clone_size	j_call	cdr3_aa	cdr3_nt
TRBV5-1	TRBD2	-	TRBJ2-7	CASSAPPAAGASSYEQYF	TGCGCCAGCAGCGCCCCTCCCGCAGCGGGGGCCAGCTCCTACGAGCAGTACTTC
TRBV5-4	-	-	TRBJ1-6	CASSLDSSTLDNSPLHF	TGTGCCAGCAGTTTGGACAGCTCGACTTTAGATAATTCACCCCTCCACTTT
TRBV6-5	-	-	TRBJ2-7	CASSYAGSSYEQYF	TGTGCCAGCAGTTACGCGGGAAGCTCCTACGAGCAGTACTTC
TRBV29-1	-	-	TRBJ1-2	CSVAGHNYGYTF	TGCAGCGTTGCAGGGCATAACTATGGCTACACCTTC
TRBV5-1	TRBD1	-	TRBJ2-6	CASSIYPGQGTGANVLTF	TGCGCCAGCAGCATCTACCCGGGACAGGGTACTGGGGCCAACGTCCTGACTTTC
TRBV7-9	-	-	TRBJ1-6	CASSQDTTNSPLHF	TGTGCCAGCAGCCAGGACACCACAAATTCACCCCTCCACTTT
TRBV5-4	TRBD1	-	TRBJ2-5	CASHPQGMQTQYF	TGTGCCAGCCATCCACAGGGGATGCAGACCCAGTACTTC
TRBV18	-	-	TRBJ1-6	CASSPREAAGDSPLHF	TGTGCCAGCTCACCCAGGGAGGCGGCGGGGGATTCACCCCTCCACTTT
TRBV30	-	-	TRBJ1-5	CAWSVAAGISNQPQHF	TGTGCCTGGAGTGTCGCGGCGGGAATTAGCAATCAGCCCCAGCATTTT
TRBV19	-	-	TRBJ1-1	CASSFPGSAAMNEAFF	TGTGCCAGTAGTTTCCCCGGGTCAGCCGCAATGAATGAAGCTTTCTTT
TRBV6-5	-	-	TRBJ2-4	CASMGRLGIQYF	TGTGCCAGCATGGGGCGGCTTGGCATTCAGTACTTC
TRBV10-3	TRBD1	-	TRBJ2-7	CAISDYGTVLSYEQYF	TGTGCCATCAGTGATTATGGGACAGTCCTCTCCTACGAGCAGTACTTC
TRBV5-1	TRBD2	-	TRBJ2-5	CASSLASGGETQYF	TGCGCCAGCAGCTTGGCCTCGGGGGGGGAGACCCAGTACTTC
TRBV6-5	-	once	TRBJ1-3	CASSYSGLGFAIYF	TGTGCCAGCAGTTACTCGGGTCTGGGCTTCGCCATATATTTT
TRBV27	-	-	TRBJ1-6	CASRRPGSPLHF	TGTGCCAGCAGGAGGCCGGGGTCACCCCTCCACTTT
TRBV7-9	-	-	TRBJ1-3	CASSLVPSSGNTIYF	TGTGCCAGCAGCTTAGTCCCCAGCTCTGGAAACACCATATATTTT
TRBV6-4	-	-	TRBJ2-5	CASSLNTGEEETQYF	TGTGCCAGCAGCCTAAATACAGGGGAGGAAGAGACCCAGTACTTC
TRBV27	TRBD1	-	TRBJ2-5	CASSSTGGRVSQETQYF	TGTGCCAGCAGTTCGACAGGGGGACGGGTATCCCAAGAGACCCAGTACTTC
TRBV5-1	-	-	TRBJ1-4	CASSLGTSTNEKLFF	TGCGCCAGCAGCTTGGGGACATCGACTAATGAAAAACTGTTTTTT
TRBV4-1	TRBD1	-	TRBJ2-5	CASSPRGQVQETQYF	TGCGCCAGCAGCCCCCGAGGACAGGTCCAAGAGACCCAGTACTTC
TRBV6-6	-	once	TRBJ1-2	CASSSAGYGYTF	TGTGCCAGCAGTTCAGCGGGCTATGGCTACACCTTC
TRBV11-2	TRBD2	-	TRBJ2-5	CASSLGSSGGIQETQYF	TGTGCCAGCAGCTTAGGCTCTAGCGGGGGTATACAAGAGACCCAGTACTTC
TRBV7-8	TRBD2	-	TRBJ2-4	CASSLGLAGGSNIQYF	TGTGCCAGCAGCCTCGGACTAGCGGGGGGTTCGAACATTCAGTACTTC
TRBV7-2	-	-	TRBJ1-2	CASSPLGVRGDNYGYTF	TGTGCCAGCAGCCCACTGGGGGTCAGGGGCGATAACTATGGCTACACCTTC
TRBV29-1	TRBD2	-	TRBJ2-3	CSVHLPGLAGGRTDTQYF	TGCAGCGTTCATCTTCCGGGACTAGCGGGGGGCCGCACAGATACGCAGTATTTT
TRBV7-9	-	-	TRBJ2-7	CASSSAGSEQYF	TGTGCCAGCAGCTCCGCGGGGAGCGAGCAGTACTTC
TRBV10-3	-	-	TRBJ2-7	CAISEPRGGRYEQYF	TGTGCCATCAGTGAACCGAGGGGGGGCCGCTACGAGCAGTACTTC
TRBV7-9	-	-	TRBJ1-2	CASSLGGRAGGYTF	TGTGCCAGCAGCTTAGGTGGGCGAGCGGGAGGCTACACCTTC
TRBV2	-	-	TRBJ2-7	CATGPGTGTSEQYF	TGTGCCACAGGACCTGGTACAGGGACGAGCGAGCAGTACTTC
TRBV10-3	TRBD1	-	TRBJ1-2	CAISGGQPYGYTF	TGTGCCATCAGTGGGGGACAGCCCTATGGCTACACCTTC
TRBV7-9	-	-	TRBJ1-1	CASSLQGYTEAFF	TGTGCCAGCAGCTTACAGGGGTACACTGAAGCTTTCTTT
TRBV5-1	TRBD2	once	TRBJ2-5	CASSPGTSGGQEETQYF	TGCGCCAGCAGCCCGGGGACTAGCGGGGGCCAGGAGGAGACCCAGTACTTC
TRBV27	-	-	TRBJ2-3	CASSLSWASTDTQYF	TGTGCCAGCAGTTTAAGCTGGGCTAGCACAGATACGCAGTATTTT
TRBV30	-	once	TRBJ1-6	CAWSTPAISSYNSPLHF	TGTGCCTGGAGTACCCCAGCGATAAGCTCCTATAATTCACCCCTCCACTTT
TRBV25-1	-	-	TRBJ2-7	CASRASGKGTYEQYF	TGTGCCAGCAGGGCCTCAGGGAAAGGGACCTACGAGCAGTACTTC
TRBV10-3	-	once	TRBJ1-2	CAIFTSINYGYTF	TGTGCCATCTTTACTTCCATCAACTATGGCTACACCTTC
TRBV4-3	TRBD1	-	TRBJ1-2	CASSQVRTGYVYGYTF	TGCGCCAGCAGCCAAGTAAGGACAGGGTATGTCTATGGCTACACCTTC
TRBV29-1	-	-	TRBJ2-5	CSVDWLRRETQYF	TGCAGCGTTGACTGGCTCCGGCGAGAGACCCAGTACTTC
TRBV29-1	TRBD1	-	TRBJ1-2	CSVEGSGGSYGYTF	TGCAGCGTTGAGGGGTCAGGGGGTTCTTATGGCTACACCTTC
TRBV10-3	TRBD1	-	TRBJ2-2	CAISPGQVNTGELFF	TGTGCCATCAGTCCGGGACAGGTGAACACCGGGGAGCTGTTTTTT
TRBV7-9	-	-	TRBJ2-2	CASSLQGLSTGELFF	TGTGCCAGCAGCTTACAGGGGCTCTCAACCGGGGAGCTGTTTTTT
TRBV27	-	-	TRBJ1-1	CASSSPAGANTEAFF	TGTGCCAGCAGTTCCCCGGCAGGGGCGAACACTGAAGCTTTCTTT
TRBV5-6	-	-	TRBJ1-3	CASSNEGGAGNTIYF	TGTGCCAGCAGCAACGAAGGTGGAGCTGGAAACACCATATATTTT
TRBV5-4	-	-	TRBJ2-3	CASSIPRGPSADTQYF	TGTGCCAGCAGCATACCCCGGGGGCCGTCCGCAGATACGCAGTATTTT
TRBV7-9	-	-	TRBJ2-1	CASSLTDSYNEQFF	TGTGCCAGCAGCTTAACAGACTCCTACAATGAGCAGTTCTTC
TRBV14	-	-	TRBJ2-7	CASSHDAHRDEQYF	TGTGCCAGCAGCCACGACGCCCACAGGGACGAGCAGTACTTC
TRBV10-3	TRBD1	-	TRBJ1-2	CAISSGTGVYGYTF	TGTGCCATCAGTTCCGGGACAGGGGTCTATGGCTACACCTTC
TRBV25-1	-	few	TRBJ1-6	CASSESHRINSPLHF	TGTGCCAGCAGTGAATCACACAGGATTAATTCACCCCTCCACTTT
TRBV6-6	-	-	TRBJ2-5	CASSSGRRDGTQYF	TGTGCCAGCAGTTCGGGACGTCGGGACGGGACCCAGTACTTC
TRBV29-1	-	-	TRBJ2-2	CSVEAGVYTGELFF	TGCAGCGTTGAGGCAGGGGTTTACACCGGGGAGCTGTTTTTT
TRBV13	-	-	TRBJ1-2	CASSLLLSGGSGYTF	TGTGCCAGCAGCTTACTACTCTCGGGGGGCTCTGGCTACACCTTC
TRBV6-5	-	-	TRBJ1-2	CASSYTRGSGYGYTF	TGTGCCAGCAGTTACACAAGAGGGAGTGGATATGGCTACACCTTC
TRBV5-4	-	-	TRBJ2-1	CASTYGTFSYNEQFF	TGTGCCAGCACCTACGGGACATTCTCCTACAATGAGCAGTTCTTC
TRBV6-6	-	-	TRBJ1-1	CASSNGGSTEAFF	TGTGCCAGCAGTAACGGGGGGAGTACTGAAGCTTTCTTT